This T cell receptor (beta chain) emerged from a study of cytomegalovirus exposure and HLA in healthy donors. Germline CDR1 and CDR2: MNHNS and SASEGT. The CDR3 is 14 residues long. This clone has only a few counts. One end of the junction does not line up with germline, which may come from a read error. 13 Jbeta primers and 60 Vbeta primers were used for the PCR. The method was immunoSEQ multiplex PCR; TCRdb's version includes in-frame clones alone and lacks a portion of them. This table has nearly 110,000 clones, 74% appearing once. This TCR was recovered from a woman in her thirties or forties in good health and CMV-seropositive. V usage is TRBV6-1 and J usage is TRBJ1-3, with a weak D call TRBD1 (6 bases). Specimen: PBMCs. The CDR3 DNA is TGTGCCAGCGGTGAACAGGGAAACGGAAACACCATATATTTT. This translates into CASGEQGNGNTIYF.